These 15 T cell receptor beta chains came from one sample sequenced in a study of Ad26.COV2.S vaccination and SARS-CoV-2 variants. Using immunoSEQ multiplex PCR, the repertoire was profiled, and TCRdb retains in-frame clones only, with some absent. The sample lists around 340,000 clones; 86% were seen once. Treatment here: approximately 18 received Ad26.COV2.S at low or high dose, single or two shots; about 5 received placebo; per-sample allocation not given. Samples were taken on day 63 after the first vaccine or placebo injection. Source: peripheral blood, taken in a trial of Ad26.COV2.S vaccine versus placebo. The receptors were sampled from a person between 18 and 59 years old who received the Ad26.COV2.S COVID-19 vaccine or a placebo.

The chain combines TRBV4-3 with TRBJ1-2; D call uncertain. The V end lost 1 base, the J end lost 8 bases, and 8 bases lay between the germline ends. Germline assignment: CDR1 LGHNA and CDR2 YSLEER. The CDR3 consists of 12 residues. CDR3 nucleotides: TGCGCCAGCAGCCAAGTGGGAGGCGGCTACACCTTC. Translation: CASSQVGGGYTF.

The V gene is TRBV19, the J gene TRBJ2-3; 8 bases are a match to TRBD2. The V gene's germline CDR1 is LNHDA and CDR2 SQIVND (reference sequence). The trim removed 1 base at V and 4 bases at J, leaving 1 base unmatched. The CDR3 is 14 amino acids. CDR3 region: CASSIAGGADTQYF. DNA for the CDR3: TGTGCCAGTAGTATAGCGGGGGGGGCAGATACGCAGTATTTT. Looking up the rest from reference TRBV19 and TRBJ2-3 gives the full variable domain: DGGITQSPKYLFRKEGQNVTLSCEQNLNHDAMYWYRQDPGQGLRLIYYSQIVNDFQKGDIAEGYSVSREKKESFPLTVTSAQKNPTAFYLCASSIAGGADTQYFGPGTRLTVL.

The genes are TRBV5-1 and TRBJ1-1, with D perhaps matching TRBD1 (5 bases). Looked up from germline, CDR1 is SGHRS and CDR2 is YFSETQ. The V and J ends lost 0 bases and 7 bases respectively, with 16 bases between them. The CDR3 totals 15 residues. The CDR3 DNA is TGCGCCAGCAGCTTGGCCCTCGGACAACTGGTTGAAGCTTTCTTT. Protein product: CASSLALGQLVEAFF.

V usage is TRBV28 and J usage is TRBJ2-7; D gene ambiguous. The V gene's germline CDR1 is MDHEN and CDR2 SYDVKM. The CDR3 covers 14 residues. Trimming pared 3 bases from V and 3 bases from J, leaving 12 bases between. The CDR3 nucleotides are TGTGCCAGCAGTTTTTCACAGAGGCACTACGAGCAGTACTTC. Protein sequence: CASSFSQRHYEQYF.

The CDR3 region is CASSIFGDQPQHF. DNA of the CDR3: TGTGCCAGTAGTATATTTGGGGACCAGCCCCAGCATTTT. The J gene is TRBJ1-5, the V gene TRBV19; D might be TRBD1 (5 bases). The V end lost 2 bases, the J end lost 7 bases, and 9 bases lay between the germline ends. Germline V gene lookup returns CDR1 LNHDA and CDR2 SQIVND (reference sequence). CDR3 length equals 13 residues.

The CDR3 spells CASTPGETQYF. CDR3 coding DNA: TGTGCCAGCACCCCGGGGGAGACCCAGTACTTC. This sequence joins TRBV28 and TRBJ2-5, with D possibly being TRBD2 (5 bases). The V gene lost 7 bases and the J gene lost 5 bases, with 8 bases spanning the gap. The CDR3 runs 11 residues. Per germline, CDR1 MDHEN and CDR2 SYDVKM.

V and J are TRBV10-3 and TRBJ2-2; TRBD2 might be the D (6 bases). CDR1 ENHRY and CDR2 SYGVKD come from the germline V gene. The CDR3 sequence is 15 residues long. Trimming stripped 4 bases from V and 5 bases from J, with 14 bases between. The CDR3 here is CAISGLTGETGELFF. CDR3 DNA: TGTGCCATCAGTGGCTTGACGGGAGAAACCGGGGAGCTGTTTTTT.

The rearrangement joins TRBV6-2 or TRBV6-3 to TRBJ1-5; TRBD1 aligns across 7 bases. Trimming at V came to 5 bases and at J to 3 bases, leaving 10 bases not matched to a gene. The CDR3 contains 16 residues. Germline V lookup: CDR1 MNHEY, CDR2 SVGEGT. The CDR3: CASSNRDSGFNQPQHF. The CDR3, as DNA: TGTGCCAGCAGTAACCGGGACAGTGGTTTCAATCAGCCCCAGCATTTT.

This chain links TRBV10-3 with TRBJ1-1, with D uncertain. The CDR3 loop spans 14 amino acids. The germline V and J ends were trimmed by 3 bases and 5 bases, with 13 bases remaining between them. Germline V gives CDR1 ENHRY, CDR2 SYGVKD. CDR3 nucleotide sequence: TGTGCCATCAGTGACTTAGTCGCGGGTACTGAAGCTTTCTTT. This sequence encodes CAISDLVAGTEAFF.

CDR3 sequence reads: CASSLNPGIVTEAFF. The CDR3 bases are TGTGCCAGCAGCTTAAATCCGGGGATCGTCACTGAAGCTTTCTTT. This chain links TRBV7-2 with TRBJ1-1; no definite D call. CDR3 length: 15 residues. Trimming took 2 bases from V and 4 from J, leaving 14 bases between them. Germline CDR1 is SGHTA and CDR2 is FQGNSA.

This clone was recorded only once. The J gene is TRBJ2-7, the V gene TRBV24-1; TRBD1 matches 10 bases. The J segment lost 3 bases and the V segment lost 2 bases, leaving 9 bases of the junction unmatched. The CDR3 sequence is 17 residues long. The germline V gene has CDR1 KGHDR and CDR2 SFDVKD. The DNA of the CDR3 is TGTGCCACCAGTGATTCACCGGGACAGGGGACAGGCTACGAGCAGTACTTC. It specifies CATSDSPGQGTGYEQYF.

The J gene is TRBJ1-1, the V gene TRBV5-5, with TRBD1 identical over 7 bases. Trimming at V came to 4 bases and at J to 7 bases, leaving 4 bases not matched to a gene. CDR1 SGHKS and CDR2 YYEKEE come from the germline V gene (reference sequence). The CDR3 contains 12 residues. CDR3 loop: CASSHRDSEAFF. The DNA for the CDR3 is TGTGCCAGCAGCCATCGGGACAGTGAAGCTTTCTTT.

The chain has TRBV6-5 and TRBJ2-1, with D possibly TRBD2 on 6 matching bases. This CDR3 region has 13 residues. The V and J ends lost 2 bases and 9 bases respectively, with 11 bases between them. Germline assignment: CDR1 MNHEY and CDR2 SVGAGI. CDR3: CASSYAGSFEQFF. Here the CDR3 DNA reads TGTGCCAGCAGTTACGCCGGGAGTTTTGAGCAGTTCTTC.

V usage is TRBV4-1 and J usage is TRBJ1-6; D is perhaps TRBD1 (5 bases). The germline CDR1 and CDR2 sequences are MGHRA and YSYEKL. The V gene lost 0 bases and the J gene lost 10 bases, with 10 bases spanning the gap. This CDR3 comprises 14 residues. The CDR3 nucleotides are TGCGCCAGCAGCCAAGACAGGGATTACTCACCCCTCCACTTT. This encodes CASSQDRDYSPLHF.

The V call is TRBV5-5, the J call TRBJ2-5; D is perhaps TRBD2 (6 bases). CDR1 SGHKS and CDR2 YYEKEE come from the germline V gene (reference sequence). V lost 4 bases to trimming and J lost 5 bases, with 15 bases between them. The CDR3 has 14 residues. The chain's CDR3 is CASSRDSWAETQYF. CDR3 DNA sequence: TGTGCCAGCAGCCGGGACTCCTGGGCGGAGACCCAGTACTTC.